This TCR beta chain derives from a study of persistence of HIV-infected CD4 T cells (dated by TCRdb to 2020 to 2022). About the investigation overall: The study isolated CMV- and HIV-1 Gag-responding CD4+ T cells from ART-treated individuals to examine antigen-driven clonal expansion of HIV-1-infected cells. Proviral sequencing was used to assess clonality among infected cells, whereas TCRbeta sequencing gauged the clonality of all cells within each sorted population. The median time the participants had spent on suppressive ART was approximately eight years. For the TCR cluster analysis across participants, 8 or 9 participants were included for CMV and more than five participants for Gag. Peripheral blood samples of up to about 180 mL were collected at multiple time points, except for two participants, who underwent leukapheresis at a single time point. The full study reports these points: The study involved few individuals and tested only a limited range of antigens. Significantly lower TCRbeta richness was observed in CMV- and Gag-responding cells than in anti-CD3/anti-CD28-responding cells, and higher oligoclonality was observed in CMV-responding cells than in CD3/CD28-stimulated and Gag-responding cells. A correlation was observed between TCR oligoclonality and proviral oligoclonality within the same sorted populations. Enrichment of degenerate expanded CDR3beta sequences was found in antigen-responding cells, suggesting convergent selection of CD4+ responses to CMV and Gag. Bulk TCR analyses could not be restricted to the rare CMV-responding cells that actually carried HIV-1 proviruses.

Read against the paper, the sample's treatment or condition label means: suppressive antiretroviral therapy. Cells were stimulated with a pool of overlapping HIV-1 Gag 15-mer peptides at 1 ug per peptide per mL. Memory CD4+ T cells that did not respond, being CD40L-negative, CD69-negative and CD45RO-high, were sorted as memory populations depleted of antigen-responding cells. Participants were HIV-1-infected adults who started suppressive ART during chronic infection. For at least 4 years, participants had undetectable plasma HIV-1 RNA, below 50 copies/mL. To be included, participants needed a CD4+ T cell count above 400 cells/uL and a positive CMV serology. Before stimulation, PBMCs were isolated using density centrifugation and then depleted of CD8+ T cells. CD8-depleted PBMCs were stimulated for roughly 20 hours with anti-CD28/CD49d costimulation, CD40-blocking antibody and enfuvirtide to prevent new infections. Cells were sorted on a Beckman Coulter MoFlo Legacy or XDP sorter, with propidium iodide excluding dead cells. Genomic DNA was extracted with the QIAamp DNA Mini Kit for samples above one million cells, otherwise with the Quick-DNA Microprep Kit.

TCRbeta repertoires were sequenced from genomic DNA with the immunoSEQ hsTCRB assay version 4 in survey mode. Genomic DNA was diluted to 7.5 to 10 ng/uL, using up to about 1 ug per sample for TCRbeta sequencing. For the original study's pipeline: TCRbeta data were analyzed in ImmunoSeq Analyzer 3.0, with diversity computed on productive nucleotide rearrangements. Using the Immunarch R package, lower-bound TCR diversity was estimated with the improved Chao index and clonality was estimated with the Gini coefficient. Different nucleotide rearrangements encoding the same CDR3beta amino acid sequence were treated as distinct clonotypes. TCRbeta sequences significantly enriched in antigen-responding cells relative to anti-CD3/anti-CD28-activated cells were identified by differential abundance analysis. GLIPH2 clustered TCRs by predicted peptide-MHC specificity, both within individual participants and across merged participant data sets. This is the immuneACCESS table as TCRdb keeps it, with only in-frame sequences that have V and J called. A part of the clones is gone; compared with another copy, unresolved V genes explain less than half, and the rest is unexplained. V and J calls plus clone size are reproduced from that table; the DNA served to infer D and trimming. In this sample the table shows just over 35,000 clones, about 85% of which occur a single time. About 5% of the sample is in the top ten clones.

The germline V and J ends show losses of 4 bases and 5 bases respectively, and no gene match explains 6 bases of the junction. CDR1 and CDR2, per the germline V gene, are SGHRS and YFSETQ. Measured from the cysteine to the phenylalanine, the CDR3 is 14 residues long. Only CDR3 DNA remains: 42 bases, in frame from the first base. As for this clone: Its antigen is currently not known. No base quality values were provided; no much bigger clone lies one nucleotide off.

The material sequenced was cultured CD4+ T cells from PBMCs, taken from a patient who received antiretroviral therapy. The cell subset or site label for this specimen denotes: CD40L-CD69- CD45RO-high memory CD4 T cells not responding to Gag peptides. This TCR was sampled from an adult with HIV. The donor label of this sample is uncertain. The sequence joins TRBV5-1 to TRBJ2-3, with TRBD2 matching 8 junction bases. The CDR3 region reads CASSPGGAVDTQYF. The sequenced DNA: TGCGCCAGCAGCCCCGGGGGGGCCGTAGATACGCAGTATTTT.